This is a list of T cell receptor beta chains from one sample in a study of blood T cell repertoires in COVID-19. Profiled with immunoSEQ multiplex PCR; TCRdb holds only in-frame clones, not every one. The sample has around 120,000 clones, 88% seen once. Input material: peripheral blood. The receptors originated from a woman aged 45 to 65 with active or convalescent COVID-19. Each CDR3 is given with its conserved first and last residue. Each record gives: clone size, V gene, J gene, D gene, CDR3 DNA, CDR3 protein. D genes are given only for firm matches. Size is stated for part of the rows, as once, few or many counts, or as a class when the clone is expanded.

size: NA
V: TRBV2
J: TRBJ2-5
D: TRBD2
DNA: TGTGCCAGCAGTGAAGGGGCTAGAGCGGGGCAAGAGACCCAGTACTTC
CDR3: CASSEGARAGQETQYF

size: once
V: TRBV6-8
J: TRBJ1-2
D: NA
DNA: TGTGCCAGCAGACCCCCGCACTTCTATGGCTACACCTTC
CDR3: CASRPPHFYGYTF

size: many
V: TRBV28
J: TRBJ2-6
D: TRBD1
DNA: TGTGCCAGCAGCCCTACAGGGGGAGCTGGGGCCAACGTCCTGACTTTC
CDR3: CASSPTGGAGANVLTF

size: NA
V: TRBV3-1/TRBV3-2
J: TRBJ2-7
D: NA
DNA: TGTGCCAGCAGCCAAGTGGCGCAGTACTTC
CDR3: CASSQVAQYF

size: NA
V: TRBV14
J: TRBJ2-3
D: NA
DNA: TGTGCCAGCAGCCAAGTACGGGAGCAAGATACGCAGTATTTT
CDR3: CASSQVREQDTQYF

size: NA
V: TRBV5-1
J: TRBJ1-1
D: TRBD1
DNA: TGCGCCAGCAGCTCACAGGGGCTGGCTTTCTTT
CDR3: CASSSQGLAFF

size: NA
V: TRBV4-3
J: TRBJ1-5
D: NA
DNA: TGCGCCAGCAGCCAAGCTATCGGGGTAGGGCAGCCCCAGCATTTT
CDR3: CASSQAIGVGQPQHF

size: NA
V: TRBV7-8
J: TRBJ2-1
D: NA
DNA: TGTGCCAGCAGCTCAACGCGCAGGGCAGGGGGGAGCTCCTACAATGAGCAGCTCTTC
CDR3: CASSSTRRAGGSSYNEQLF

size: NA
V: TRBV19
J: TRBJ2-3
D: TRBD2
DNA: TGTGCCAGTAGTATAATGGCTAGCGGGATTCAAGATACGCAGTATTTT
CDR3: CASSIMASGIQDTQYF

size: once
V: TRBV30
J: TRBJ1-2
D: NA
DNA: TGTGCCTGGAGTTCTGGACACTATAACTATGGCTACACCTTC
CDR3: CAWSSGHYNYGYTF

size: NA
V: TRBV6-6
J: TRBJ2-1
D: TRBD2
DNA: TGTGCCAGCGGACAGGGACTAGCGGGTGGCAACGAGCAGTTCTTC
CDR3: CASGQGLAGGNEQFF

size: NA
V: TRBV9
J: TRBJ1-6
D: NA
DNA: TGTGCCAGCAGCTCTCTTCCATTCGGAGGGCATTCACCCCTCCACTTT
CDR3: CASSSLPFGGHSPLHF

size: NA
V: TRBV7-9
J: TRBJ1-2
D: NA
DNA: TGTGCCAGCAGCTTGCGGGACCCGAACTATGGCTACACCTTC
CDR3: CASSLRDPNYGYTF

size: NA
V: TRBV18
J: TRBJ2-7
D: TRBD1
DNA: TGTGCCAGCTCACCCCCCGGGACAGGGACCTACGAGCAGTACTTC
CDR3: CASSPPGTGTYEQYF

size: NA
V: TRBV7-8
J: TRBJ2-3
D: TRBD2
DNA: TGTGCCAGCACGTTGGGCGGGAGACTCACAGATACGCAGTATTTT
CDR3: CASTLGGRLTDTQYF